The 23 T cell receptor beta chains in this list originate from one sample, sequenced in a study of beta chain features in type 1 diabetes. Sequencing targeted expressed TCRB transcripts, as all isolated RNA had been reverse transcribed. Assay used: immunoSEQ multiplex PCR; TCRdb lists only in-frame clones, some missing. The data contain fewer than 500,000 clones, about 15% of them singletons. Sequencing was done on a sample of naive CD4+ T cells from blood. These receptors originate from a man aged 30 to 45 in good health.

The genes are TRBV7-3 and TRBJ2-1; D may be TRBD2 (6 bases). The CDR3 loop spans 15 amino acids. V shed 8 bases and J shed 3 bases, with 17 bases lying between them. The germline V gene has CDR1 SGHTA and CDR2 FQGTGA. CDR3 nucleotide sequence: TGTGCCAGCGGGGGTAGCGGAGCCGTCTACAATGAGCAGTTCTTC. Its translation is CASGGSGAVYNEQFF. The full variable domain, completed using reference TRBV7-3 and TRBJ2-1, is GAGVSQTPSNKVTEKGKYVELRCDPISGHTALYWYRQSLGQGPEFLIYFQGTGAADDSGLPNDRFFAVRPEGSVSTLKIQRTERGDSAVYLCASGGSGAVYNEQFFGPGTRLTVL.

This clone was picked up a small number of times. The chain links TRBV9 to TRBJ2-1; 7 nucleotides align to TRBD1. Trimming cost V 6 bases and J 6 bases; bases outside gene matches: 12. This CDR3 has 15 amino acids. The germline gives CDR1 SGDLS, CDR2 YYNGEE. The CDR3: CASTKGGRLPNEQFF. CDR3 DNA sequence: TGTGCCAGCACCAAAGGGGGCAGGCTCCCCAATGAGCAGTTCTTC.

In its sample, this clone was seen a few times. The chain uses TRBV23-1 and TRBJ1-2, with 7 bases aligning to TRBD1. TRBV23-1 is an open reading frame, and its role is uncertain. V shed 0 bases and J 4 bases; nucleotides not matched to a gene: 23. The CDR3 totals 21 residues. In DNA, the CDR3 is TGCGCCAGCAGTCAATCACGAAGCTGTGACAGGGAAAACTCGCATGGCTATGGCTACACCTTC. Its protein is CASSQSRSCDRENSHGYGYTF.

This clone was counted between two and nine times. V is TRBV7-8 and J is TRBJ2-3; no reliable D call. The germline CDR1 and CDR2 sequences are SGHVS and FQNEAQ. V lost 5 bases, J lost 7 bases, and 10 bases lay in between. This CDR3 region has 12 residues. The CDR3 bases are TGTGCCAGCAGCCCCTTACTTAATACGCAGTATTTT. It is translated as CASSPLLNTQYF.

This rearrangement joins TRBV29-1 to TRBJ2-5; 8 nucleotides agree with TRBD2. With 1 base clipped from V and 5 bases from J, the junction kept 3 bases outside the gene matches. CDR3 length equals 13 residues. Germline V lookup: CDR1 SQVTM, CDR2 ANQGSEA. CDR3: CSVEGLASETQYF. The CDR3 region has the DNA TGCAGCGTTGAAGGACTAGCGTCCGAGACCCAGTACTTC. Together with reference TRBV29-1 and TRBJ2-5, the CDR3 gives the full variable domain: SAVISQKPSRDICQRGTSLTIQCQVDSQVTMMFWYRQQPGQSLTLIATANQGSEATYESGFVIDKFPISRPNLTFSTLTVSNMSPEDSSIYLCSVEGLASETQYFGPGTRLLVL.

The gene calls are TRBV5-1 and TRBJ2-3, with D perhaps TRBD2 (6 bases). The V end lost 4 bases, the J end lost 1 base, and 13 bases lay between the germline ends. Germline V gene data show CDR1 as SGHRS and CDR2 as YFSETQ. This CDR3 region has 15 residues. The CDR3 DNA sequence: TGCGCCAGCAGCCCGCGGGGCGGGGGCACAGATACGCAGTATTTT. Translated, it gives CASSPRGGGTDTQYF.

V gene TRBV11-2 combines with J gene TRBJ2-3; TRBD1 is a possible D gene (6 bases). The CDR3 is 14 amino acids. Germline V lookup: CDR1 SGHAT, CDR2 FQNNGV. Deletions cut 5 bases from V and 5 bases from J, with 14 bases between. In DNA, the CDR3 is TGTGCCAGCAGCAGAGACAGGCACGGAGATACGCAGTATTTT. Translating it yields CASSRDRHGDTQYF.

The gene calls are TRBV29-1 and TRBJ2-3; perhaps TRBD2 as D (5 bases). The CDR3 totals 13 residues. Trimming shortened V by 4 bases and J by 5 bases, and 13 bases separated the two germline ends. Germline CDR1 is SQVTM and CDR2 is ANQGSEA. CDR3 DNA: TGCAGCGTTGGCGGGCAGGTGGGAGATACGCAGTATTTT. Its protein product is CSVGGQVGDTQYF.

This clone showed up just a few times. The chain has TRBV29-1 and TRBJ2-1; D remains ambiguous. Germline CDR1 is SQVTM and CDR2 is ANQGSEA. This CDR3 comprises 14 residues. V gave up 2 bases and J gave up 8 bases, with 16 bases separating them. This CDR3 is CSVELTAITDEQFF. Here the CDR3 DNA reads TGCAGCGTTGAATTAACAGCGATAACGGATGAGCAGTTCTTC.

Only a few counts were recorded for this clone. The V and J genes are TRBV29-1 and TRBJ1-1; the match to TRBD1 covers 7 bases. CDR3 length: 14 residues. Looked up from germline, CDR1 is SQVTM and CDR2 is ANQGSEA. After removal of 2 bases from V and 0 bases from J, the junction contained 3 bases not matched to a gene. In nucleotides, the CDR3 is TGCAGCGTTGAACGACAGGGCCTGAACACTGAAGCTTTCTTT. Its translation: CSVERQGLNTEAFF.

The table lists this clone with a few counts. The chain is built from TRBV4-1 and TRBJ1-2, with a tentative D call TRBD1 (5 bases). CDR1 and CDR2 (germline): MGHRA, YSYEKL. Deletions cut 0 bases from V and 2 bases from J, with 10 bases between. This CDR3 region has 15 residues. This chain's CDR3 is CASSQDARVNYGYTF. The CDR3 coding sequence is TGCGCCAGCAGCCAAGATGCCAGGGTGAACTATGGCTACACCTTC.

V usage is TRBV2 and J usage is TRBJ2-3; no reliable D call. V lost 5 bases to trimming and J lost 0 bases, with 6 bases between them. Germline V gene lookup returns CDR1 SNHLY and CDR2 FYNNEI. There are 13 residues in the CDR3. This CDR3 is CASSPSSTDTQYF. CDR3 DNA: TGTGCCAGCAGTCCGAGCAGCACAGATACGCAGTATTTT.

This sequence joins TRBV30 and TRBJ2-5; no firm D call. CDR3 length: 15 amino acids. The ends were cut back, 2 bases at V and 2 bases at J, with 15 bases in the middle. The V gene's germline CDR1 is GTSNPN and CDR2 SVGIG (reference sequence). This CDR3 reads CAWSRMITKQETQYF. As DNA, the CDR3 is TGTGCCTGGAGTCGCATGATCACGAAACAAGAGACCCAGTACTTC.

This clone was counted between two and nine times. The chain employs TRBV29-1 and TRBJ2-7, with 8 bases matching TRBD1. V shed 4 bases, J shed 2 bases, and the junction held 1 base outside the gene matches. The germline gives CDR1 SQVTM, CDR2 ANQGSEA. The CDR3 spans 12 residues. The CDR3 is CSVGRGPYEQYF. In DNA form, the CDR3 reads TGCAGCGTTGGCAGGGGGCCCTACGAGCAGTACTTC.

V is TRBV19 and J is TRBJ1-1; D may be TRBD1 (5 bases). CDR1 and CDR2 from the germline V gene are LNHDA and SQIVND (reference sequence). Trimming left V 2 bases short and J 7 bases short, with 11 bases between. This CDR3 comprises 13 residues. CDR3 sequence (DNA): TGTGCCAGTAGTATACCCAGGGTCGGTGAAGCTTTCTTT. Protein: CASSIPRVGEAFF.

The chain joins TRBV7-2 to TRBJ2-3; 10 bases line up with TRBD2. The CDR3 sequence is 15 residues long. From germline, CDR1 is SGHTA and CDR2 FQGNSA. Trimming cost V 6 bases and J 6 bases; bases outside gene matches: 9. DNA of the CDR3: TGTGCCAGCAGTTCAGCGGGAGGGCCATCGGATACGCAGTATTTT. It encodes CASSSAGGPSDTQYF.

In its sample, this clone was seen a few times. CDR3 region: CALGTDPYEQYF. The CDR3 DNA follows: TGTGCCCTCGGGACGGACCCCTACGAGCAGTACTTC. The chain uses TRBV10-3 and TRBJ2-7, with D perhaps being TRBD1 or TRBD2 (5 bases each). CDR1 ENHRY and CDR2 SYGVKD come from the germline V gene. Trimming took 11 bases from V and 2 from J, leaving 13 bases between them. This CDR3 contains 12 residues.

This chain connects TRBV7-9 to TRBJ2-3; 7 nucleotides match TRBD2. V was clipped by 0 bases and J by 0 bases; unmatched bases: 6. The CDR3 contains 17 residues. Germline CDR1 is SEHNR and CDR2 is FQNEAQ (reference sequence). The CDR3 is CASSLALASGSTDTQYF. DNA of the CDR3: TGTGCCAGCAGCTTAGCGCTGGCTAGCGGCAGCACAGATACGCAGTATTTT.

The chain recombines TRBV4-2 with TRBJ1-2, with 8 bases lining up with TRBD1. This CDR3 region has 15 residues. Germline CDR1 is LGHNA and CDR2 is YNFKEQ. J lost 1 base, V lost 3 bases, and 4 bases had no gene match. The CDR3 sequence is CASSQTGDYNYGYTF. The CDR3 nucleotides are TGTGCCAGCAGCCAGACAGGGGACTATAACTATGGCTACACCTTC.

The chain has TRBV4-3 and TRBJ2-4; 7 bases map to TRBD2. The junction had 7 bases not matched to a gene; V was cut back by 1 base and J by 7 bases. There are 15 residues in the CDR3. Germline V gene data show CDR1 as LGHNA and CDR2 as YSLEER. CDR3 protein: CASSQASGGVNIQYF. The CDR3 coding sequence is TGCGCCAGCAGCCAAGCCTCGGGAGGAGTGAACATTCAGTACTTC.

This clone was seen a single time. The CDR3 spells CASSMGLALYGDTQYF. In DNA, the CDR3 is TGTGCCAGCAGCATGGGACTAGCCCTTTATGGGGATACGCAGTATTTT. The rearrangement links TRBV7-8 to TRBJ2-3; 9 positions agree with TRBD2. CDR3 length: 16 amino acids. From germline, CDR1 is SGHVS and CDR2 FQNEAQ. V dropped 5 bases and J dropped 6; count of bases not matched to a gene: 12.

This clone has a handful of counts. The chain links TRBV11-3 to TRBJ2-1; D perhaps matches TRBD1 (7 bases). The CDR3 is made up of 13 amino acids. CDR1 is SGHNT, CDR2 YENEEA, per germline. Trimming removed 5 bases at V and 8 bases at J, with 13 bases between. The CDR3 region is CASSPRDSHEQFF. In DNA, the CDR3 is TGTGCCAGCAGCCCGCGGGACAGCCATGAGCAGTTCTTC.

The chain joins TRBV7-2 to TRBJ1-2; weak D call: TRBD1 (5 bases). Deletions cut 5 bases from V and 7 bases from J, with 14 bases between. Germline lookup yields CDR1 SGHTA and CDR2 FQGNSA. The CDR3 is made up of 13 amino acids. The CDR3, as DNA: TGTGCCAGCAGCCCCCTGGGGGTGTCTGGCTACACCTTC. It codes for CASSPLGVSGYTF.